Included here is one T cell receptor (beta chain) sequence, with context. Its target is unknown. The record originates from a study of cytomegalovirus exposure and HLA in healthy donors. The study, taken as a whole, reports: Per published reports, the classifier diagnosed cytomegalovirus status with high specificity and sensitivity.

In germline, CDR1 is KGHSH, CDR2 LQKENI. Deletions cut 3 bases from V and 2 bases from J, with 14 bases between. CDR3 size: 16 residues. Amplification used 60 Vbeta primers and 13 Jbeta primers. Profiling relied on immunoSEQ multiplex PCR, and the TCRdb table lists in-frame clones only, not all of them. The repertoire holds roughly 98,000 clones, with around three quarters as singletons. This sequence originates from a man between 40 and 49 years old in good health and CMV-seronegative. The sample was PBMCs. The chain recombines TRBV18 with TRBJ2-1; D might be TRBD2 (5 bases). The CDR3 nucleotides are TGTGCCAGCTCACCTGGCTCACCTAGCACCTACAATGAGCAGTTCTTC. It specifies CASSPGSPSTYNEQFF.